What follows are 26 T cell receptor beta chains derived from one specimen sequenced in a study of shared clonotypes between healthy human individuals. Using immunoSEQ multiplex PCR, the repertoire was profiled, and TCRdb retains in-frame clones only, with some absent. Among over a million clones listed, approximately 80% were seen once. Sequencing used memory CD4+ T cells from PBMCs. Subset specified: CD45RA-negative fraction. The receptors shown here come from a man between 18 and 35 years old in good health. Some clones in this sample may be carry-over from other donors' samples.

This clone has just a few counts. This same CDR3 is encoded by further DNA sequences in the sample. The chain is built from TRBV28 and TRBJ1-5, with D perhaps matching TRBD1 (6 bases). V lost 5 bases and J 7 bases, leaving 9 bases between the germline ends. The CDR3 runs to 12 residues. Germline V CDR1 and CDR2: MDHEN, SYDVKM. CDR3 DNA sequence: TGTGCCAGCAGTCAAGGGGGGCAGCCCCAGCATTTT. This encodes CASSQGGQPQHF.

Written as DNA, the CDR3 is TGTGCCAGCAGTGAGGATATAGTGAATGAGCAGTTCTTC. Translated, it gives CASSEDIVNEQFF. This chain connects TRBV2 to TRBJ2-1; D is unresolved. V was trimmed by 3 bases and J by 7 bases, leaving 10 bases between them. CDR1 SNHLY and CDR2 FYNNEI come from the germline V gene. The length of the CDR3 is 13 residues.

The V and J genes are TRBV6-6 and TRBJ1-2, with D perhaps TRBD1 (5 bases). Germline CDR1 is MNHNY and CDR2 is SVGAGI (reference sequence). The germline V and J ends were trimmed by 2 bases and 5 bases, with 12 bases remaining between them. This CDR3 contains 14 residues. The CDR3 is CASSYRRGAYGYTF. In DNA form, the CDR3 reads TGTGCCAGCAGTTACCGAAGGGGCGCGTATGGCTACACCTTC.

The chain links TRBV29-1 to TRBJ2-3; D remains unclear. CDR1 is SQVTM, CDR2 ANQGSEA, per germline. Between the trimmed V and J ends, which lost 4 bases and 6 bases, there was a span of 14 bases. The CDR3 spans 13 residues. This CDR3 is CSVGIGLGDTQYF. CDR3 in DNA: TGCAGCGTTGGTATCGGGCTAGGCGATACGCAGTATTTT.

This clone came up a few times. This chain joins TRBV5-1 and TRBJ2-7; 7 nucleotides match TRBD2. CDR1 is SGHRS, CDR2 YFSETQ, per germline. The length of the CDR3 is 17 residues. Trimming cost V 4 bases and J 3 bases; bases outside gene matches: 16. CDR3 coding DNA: TGCGCCAGCAGCCTCCCTAGGGAGGGGAAGTGGCTCTACGAGCAGTACTTC. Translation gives CASSLPREGKWLYEQYF.

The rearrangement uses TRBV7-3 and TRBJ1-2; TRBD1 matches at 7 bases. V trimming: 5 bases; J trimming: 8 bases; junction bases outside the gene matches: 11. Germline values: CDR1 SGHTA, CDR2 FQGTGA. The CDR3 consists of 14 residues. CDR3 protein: CASSLTYSGGGYTF. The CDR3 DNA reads TGTGCCAGCAGCCTCACGTATTCAGGGGGAGGCTACACCTTC.

In nucleotides, the CDR3 is TGTGCCAGCAGCTTGGAGGCAGGGGGCCCCGAGCAGTACTTC. Residues: CASSLEAGGPEQYF. The chain uses TRBV5-4 and TRBJ2-7; TRBD1 matches 8 bases. The J segment lost 6 bases and the V segment lost 0 bases, leaving 5 bases of the junction unmatched. From germline, CDR1 is SGHNT and CDR2 YYREEE (reference sequence). The CDR3 is 14 residues long.

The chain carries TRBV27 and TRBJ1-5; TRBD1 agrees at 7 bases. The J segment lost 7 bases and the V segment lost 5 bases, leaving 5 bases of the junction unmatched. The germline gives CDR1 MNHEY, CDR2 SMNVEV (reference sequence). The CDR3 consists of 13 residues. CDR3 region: CASSVQGRQPQHF. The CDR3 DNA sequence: TGTGCCAGCAGTGTACAGGGGAGGCAGCCCCAGCATTTT.

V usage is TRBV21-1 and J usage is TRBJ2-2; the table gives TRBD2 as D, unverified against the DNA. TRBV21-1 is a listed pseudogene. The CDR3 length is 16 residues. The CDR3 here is CASSKGGRGGIGELFF. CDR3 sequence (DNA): TGTGCCAGCAGCAAAGGCGGAAGGGGAGGGATCGGGGAGCTGTTTTTT.

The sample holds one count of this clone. CDR3 protein: CASSQAGRFYGYTF. The CDR3 DNA sequence: TGTGCCAGCAGCCAAGCGGGACGGTTCTATGGCTACACCTTC. The V and J genes are TRBV14 and TRBJ1-2, with D tentatively TRBD1 (5 bases). The CDR3 is 14 residues long. In germline, CDR1 is SGHDN, CDR2 FVKESK. Trimming took 1 base from V and 4 from J, leaving 10 bases between them.

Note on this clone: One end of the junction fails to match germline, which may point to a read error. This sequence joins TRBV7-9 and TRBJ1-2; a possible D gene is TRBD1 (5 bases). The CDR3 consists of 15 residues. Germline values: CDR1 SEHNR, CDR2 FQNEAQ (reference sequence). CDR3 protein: CASSSPQETAPLKGF. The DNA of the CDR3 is TGTGCCAGCAGCTCGCCACAGGAAACAGCTCCCCTAAAGGGATTC.

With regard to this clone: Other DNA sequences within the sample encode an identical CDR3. CDR3 residues: CAWISRIRHTEAFF. As DNA, the CDR3 is TGTGCCTGGATTAGTCGTATAAGACACACTGAAGCTTTCTTT. The chain recombines TRBV30 with TRBJ1-1; D not resolved. The CDR3 covers 14 residues. Germline V CDR1 and CDR2: GTSNPN, SVGIG (reference sequence). Trimming took 4 bases from V and 3 from J, leaving 15 bases between them.

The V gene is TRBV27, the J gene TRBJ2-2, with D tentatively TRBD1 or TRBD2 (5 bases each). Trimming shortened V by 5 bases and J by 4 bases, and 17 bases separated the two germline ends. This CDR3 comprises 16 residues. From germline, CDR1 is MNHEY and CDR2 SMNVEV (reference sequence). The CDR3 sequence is CASSRRDRMGTGELFF. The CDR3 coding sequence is TGTGCCAGCAGTAGAAGGGACCGGATGGGCACCGGGGAGCTGTTTTTT.

CDR3 residues: CASSRPGRGSEAFF. The CDR3 DNA reads as TGTGCCAGCAGCCGACCGGGCAGGGGATCTGAAGCTTTCTTT. V gene TRBV5-6 combines with J gene TRBJ1-1; weak D call: TRBD1 (6 bases). V was clipped by 4 bases and J by 6 bases, with 16 bases between them. The germline CDR1 and CDR2 sequences are SGHDT and YYEEEE. CDR3 length: 14 residues. Using reference TRBV5-6 and TRBJ1-1 for the parts outside the CDR3, the full variable domain is DAGVTQSPTHLIKTRGQQVTLRCSPKSGHDTVSWYQQALGQGPQFIFQYYEEEERQRGNFPDRFSGHQFPNYSSELNVNALLLGDSALYLCASSRPGRGSEAFFGQGTRLTVV.

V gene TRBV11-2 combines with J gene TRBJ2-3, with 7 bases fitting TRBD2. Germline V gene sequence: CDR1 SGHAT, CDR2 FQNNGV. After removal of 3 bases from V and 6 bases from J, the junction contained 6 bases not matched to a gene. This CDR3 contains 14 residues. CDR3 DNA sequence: TGTGCCAGCAGCTTGAGACTAGCAGTTGATACGCAGTATTTT. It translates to CASSLRLAVDTQYF.

The chain's CDR3 is CASSLGVVTYEQYF. The CDR3 DNA sequence: TGCGCCAGCAGCTTGGGGGTCGTTACCTACGAGCAGTACTTC. The chain joins TRBV5-1 to TRBJ2-7; D ambiguous. The V gene lost 0 bases and the J gene lost 2 bases, with 9 bases spanning the gap. The CDR3 runs 14 residues. CDR1 is SGHRS and CDR2 is YFSETQ in the germline V gene. The entire variable domain, with the rest obtained from reference TRBV5-1 and TRBJ2-7, is as follows: KAGVTQTPRYLIKTRGQQVTLSCSPISGHRSVSWYQQTPGQGLQFLFEYFSETQRNKGNFPGRFSGRQFSNSRSEMNVSTLELGDSALYLCASSLGVVTYEQYFGPGTRLTVT.

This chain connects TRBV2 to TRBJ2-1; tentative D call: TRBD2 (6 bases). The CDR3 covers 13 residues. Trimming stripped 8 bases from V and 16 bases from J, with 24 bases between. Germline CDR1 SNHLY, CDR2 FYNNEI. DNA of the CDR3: TGTGCCAGCCATGTTGGTACGGGACTCCCCCCCTTCTTC. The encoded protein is CASHVGTGLPPFF.

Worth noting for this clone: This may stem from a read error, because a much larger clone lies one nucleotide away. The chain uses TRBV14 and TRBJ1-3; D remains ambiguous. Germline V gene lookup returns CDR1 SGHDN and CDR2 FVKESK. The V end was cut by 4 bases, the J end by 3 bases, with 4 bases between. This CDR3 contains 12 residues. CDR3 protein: CASSRVGNTIYF. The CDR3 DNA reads TGTGCCAGCAGCCGGGTTGGAAACACCATATATTTT.

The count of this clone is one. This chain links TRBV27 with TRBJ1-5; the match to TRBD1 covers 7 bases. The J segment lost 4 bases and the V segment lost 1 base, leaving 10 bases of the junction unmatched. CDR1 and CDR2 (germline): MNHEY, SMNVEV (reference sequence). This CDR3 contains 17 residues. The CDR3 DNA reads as TGTGCCAGCAGTTTATTTGGCAGAGAGGGGGCGAATCAGCCCCAGCATTTT. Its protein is CASSLFGREGANQPQHF.

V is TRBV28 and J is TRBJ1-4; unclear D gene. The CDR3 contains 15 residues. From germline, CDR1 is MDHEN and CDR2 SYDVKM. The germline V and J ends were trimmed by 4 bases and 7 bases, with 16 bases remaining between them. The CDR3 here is CASSSPREGGEKLFF. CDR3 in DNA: TGTGCCAGCAGTTCCCCCCGGGAGGGTGGTGAAAAACTGTTTTTT.

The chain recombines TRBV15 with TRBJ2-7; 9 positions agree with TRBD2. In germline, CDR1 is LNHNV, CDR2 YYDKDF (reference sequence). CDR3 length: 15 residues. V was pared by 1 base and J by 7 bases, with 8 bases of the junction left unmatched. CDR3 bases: TGTGCCACCAGCAGAGTGGTCACTAGCGGGTATGAGCAGTACTTC. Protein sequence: CATSRVVTSGYEQYF.

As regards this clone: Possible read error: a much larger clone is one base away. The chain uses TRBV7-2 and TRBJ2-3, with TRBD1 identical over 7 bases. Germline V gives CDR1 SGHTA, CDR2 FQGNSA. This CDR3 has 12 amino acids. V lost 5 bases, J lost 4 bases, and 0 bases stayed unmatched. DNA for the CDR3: TGTGCCAGCAGCCAGGGGGCAGATACGCAGTATTTT. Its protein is CASSQGADTQYF. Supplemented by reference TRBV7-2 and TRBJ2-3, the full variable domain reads GAGVSQSPSNKVTEKGKDVELRCDPISGHTALYWYRQSLGQGLEFLIYFQGNSAPDKSGLPSDRFSAERTGGSVSTLTIQRTQQEDSAVYLCASSQGADTQYFGPGTRLTVL.

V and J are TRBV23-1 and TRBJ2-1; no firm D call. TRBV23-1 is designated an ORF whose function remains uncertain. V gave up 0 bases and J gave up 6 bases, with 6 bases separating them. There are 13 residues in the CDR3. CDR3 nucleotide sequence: TGCGCCAGCAGTCAATCGATCACCAATGAGCAGTTCTTC. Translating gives CASSQSITNEQFF.

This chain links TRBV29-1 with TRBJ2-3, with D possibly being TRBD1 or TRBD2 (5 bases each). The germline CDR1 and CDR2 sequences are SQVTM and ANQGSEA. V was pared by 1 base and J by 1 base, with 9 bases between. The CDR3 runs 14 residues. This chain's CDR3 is CSVEAGRGTDTQYF. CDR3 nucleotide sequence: TGCAGCGTTGAAGCGGGACGGGGCACAGATACGCAGTATTTT.

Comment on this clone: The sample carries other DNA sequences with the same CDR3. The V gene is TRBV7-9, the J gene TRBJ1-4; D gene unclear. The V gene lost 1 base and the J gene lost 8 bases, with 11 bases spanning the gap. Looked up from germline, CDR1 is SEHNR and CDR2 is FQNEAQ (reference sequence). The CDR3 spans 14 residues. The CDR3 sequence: CASSLVGVGEKLFF. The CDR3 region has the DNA TGTGCCAGCAGCTTAGTTGGTGTTGGGGAAAAACTGTTTTTT.

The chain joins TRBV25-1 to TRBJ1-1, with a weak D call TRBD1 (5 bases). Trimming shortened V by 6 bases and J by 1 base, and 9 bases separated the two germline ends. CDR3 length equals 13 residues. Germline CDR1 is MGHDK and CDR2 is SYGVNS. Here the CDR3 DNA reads TGTGCCAGCAGGACACAGGAGAACACTGAAGCTTTCTTT. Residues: CASRTQENTEAFF.